A selection of T cell receptor beta chains follows, all from one sample in a study of cytomegalovirus exposure and HLA in healthy donors. The assay was immunoSEQ multiplex PCR, and TCRdb's table has in-frame clones only and misses some. Of 95,000 to 120,000 clones listed, roughly 72% are singletons. The sequenced material came from PBMCs. The receptor set was obtained from a woman aged 40 to 50 in good health and CMV-seropositive. Each CDR3 is given with its conserved first and last residue. D genes are given only for firm matches. The size entry is marked missing in some rows and otherwise reads once, few, many or a size class.

J gene | clone size | V gene | D gene | CDR3 DNA | CDR3 protein
TRBJ1-2 | . | TRBV6-6 | TRBD1 | TGTGCCAGCAGTTCAACAGGGGGCGACTATGGCTACACCTTC | CASSSTGGDYGYTF
TRBJ1-5 | . | TRBV27 | . | TGTGCCAGCAGTTTGGCGGATAATCAGCCCCAGCATTTT | CASSLADNQPQHF
TRBJ2-7 | . | TRBV6-1 | . | TGTGCCAGCAGTGAGCAGGGGTCCTCCTACGAGCAGTACTTC | CASSEQGSSYEQYF
TRBJ2-5 | . | TRBV5-4 | . | TGTGCCAGCAGCTCCGTCTTAGCGCAACAAGAGACCCAGTACTTC | CASSSVLAQQETQYF
TRBJ2-7 | . | TRBV27 | . | TGTGCCAGCAGTTTTGGCGGCAAAAACCCCTACGAGCAGTACTTC | CASSFGGKNPYEQYF
TRBJ2-5 | . | TRBV5-1 | TRBD2 | TGCGCCAGCAGCCGAGTCGGTCAGGGAGGGGAGACCCAGTACTTC | CASSRVGQGGETQYF
TRBJ1-6 | . | TRBV21-1 | . | TGTGCCAGCAACCTCGCGGGGAACTCACCCCTCCACTTT | CASNLAGNSPLHF
TRBJ1-2 | . | TRBV29-1 | TRBD1 | TGCAGCGTGAATGACAGGGGAATCTATGGCTACACCTTC | CSVNDRGIYGYTF
TRBJ2-1 | . | TRBV4-2 | TRBD2 | TGTGCCAGCAGCTCCCGATCGGGAGGGCCCTTCTATGAGCAGTTCTTC | CASSSRSGGPFYEQFF
TRBJ2-1 | . | TRBV5-1 | TRBD2 | TGCGCCAGCAGCCTCGGACTAGCGGGAGCAGATGAGCAGTTCTTC | CASSLGLAGADEQFF
TRBJ2-6 | medium-sized | TRBV6-4 | . | TGTGCCAGCAGTGACTCAGCGGGCTCTGGGGCCAACGTCCTGACTTTC | CASSDSAGSGANVLTF
TRBJ1-2 | . | TRBV7-9 | TRBD1 | TGTTCCAGCAGCTTAGTAGGACAGGGGGCGCAGTATGGCTACACCTTC | CSSSLVGQGAQYGYTF
TRBJ2-1 | . | TRBV7-7 | . | TGTGCTAGCAGCTTGACGAGTTGGGCTAGCGCAGATGACAATGAGCAGTTCTTC | CASSLTSWASADDNEQFF
TRBJ2-2 | . | TRBV30 | TRBD2 | TGTGCCTGGAGTGAATGGCCTAGCGGGGGAGAAAACACCGGGGAGCTGTTTTTT | CAWSEWPSGGENTGELFF
TRBJ1-1 | . | TRBV6-1 | . | TGTGCCAGCACCAAAAGGGGGTTATCTGAAGCTTTCTTT | CASTKRGLSEAFF
TRBJ2-3 | . | TRBV7-9 | TRBD2 | TGTGCCAGCAGCTTACGGGTAGCGGGAATACCTAGCACAGATACGCAGTATTTT | CASSLRVAGIPSTDTQYF
TRBJ1-2 | . | TRBV19 | TRBD1 | TGTGCCAGTAGTCGATACGGGACAGGTTATGGCTACACCTTC | CASSRYGTGYGYTF
TRBJ1-4 | . | TRBV30 | . | TGTGCCTGGAGTGCTACCGAAAAACTGTTTTTT | CAWSATEKLFF
TRBJ1-5 | . | TRBV2 | TRBD1 | TGTGCCAGCACCGGGACAGAGAGCAATCAGCCCCAGCATTTT | CASTGTESNQPQHF
TRBJ1-2 | few | TRBV7-6 | . | TGTGCCAGCAGCCCACGGACGGGAGGGGTTTTGGATGGCTACACCTTC | CASSPRTGGVLDGYTF
TRBJ2-1 | . | TRBV6-1 | TRBD2 | TGTGCCAGCAGTGAAGCCGGGAGGGCCTACAATGAGCAGTTCTTC | CASSEAGRAYNEQFF
TRBJ2-1 | few | TRBV7-9 | . | TGTGCCAGCAGCTTAGTTAGCGGTCCCTCCTACAATGAGCAGTTCTTC | CASSLVSGPSYNEQFF
TRBJ2-7 | once | TRBV28 | TRBD2 | TGTGCCAGCAGTGTCATAGCGGGACCCTACGAGCAGTACTTC | CASSVIAGPYEQYF
TRBJ2-7 | . | TRBV13 | TRBD2 | TGTGCCAGCAGCCTAGGGACTAGCCCTGCCGAATTC | CASSLGTSPAEF
TRBJ2-1 | . | TRBV6-5 | . | TGTGCCAGCAGTTTCGCGGGGACAGATTACAATGAGCAGTTCTTC | CASSFAGTDYNEQFF
TRBJ1-4 | . | TRBV19 | TRBD1 | TGTGCCAGTAGTAAGGGACAGAAAAATGAAAAACTGTTTTTT | CASSKGQKNEKLFF
TRBJ2-6 | . | TRBV5-1 | TRBD1 | TGCGCCAGCAGCCAGGGGGCTGGGGCCAACGTCCTGACTTTC | CASSQGAGANVLTF
TRBJ2-5 | few | TRBV5-1 | TRBD1 | TGCGCCAGCAGCTTGGTACAGGGGACGAAGACCCAGTACTTC | CASSLVQGTKTQYF
TRBJ2-4 | . | TRBV7-2 | . | TGTGCCAGCAGCTTAGAGGGGGGGGGTGCCCCGATAGCCAAAAACATTCAGTACTTC | CASSLEGGGAPIAKNIQYF
TRBJ2-7 | . | TRBV5-4 | TRBD2 | TGTGCCAGCAGCCTGGGACTAGTGGACTACGAGCAGTACTTC | CASSLGLVDYEQYF
TRBJ1-6 | . | TRBV28 | . | TGTGCCAGCAGTTTCAGGACATATAATTCACCCCTCCACTTT | CASSFRTYNSPLHF
TRBJ2-2 | . | TRBV7-2 | . | TGTGCCAGCAGCTCACAGGGCCCCGGGGAGCTGTTTTTT | CASSSQGPGELFF
TRBJ1-1 | . | TRBV6-6 | . | TGTGCCAGCAGTTACAAGGGGGGGCACGAAGCTTTCTTT | CASSYKGGHEAFF